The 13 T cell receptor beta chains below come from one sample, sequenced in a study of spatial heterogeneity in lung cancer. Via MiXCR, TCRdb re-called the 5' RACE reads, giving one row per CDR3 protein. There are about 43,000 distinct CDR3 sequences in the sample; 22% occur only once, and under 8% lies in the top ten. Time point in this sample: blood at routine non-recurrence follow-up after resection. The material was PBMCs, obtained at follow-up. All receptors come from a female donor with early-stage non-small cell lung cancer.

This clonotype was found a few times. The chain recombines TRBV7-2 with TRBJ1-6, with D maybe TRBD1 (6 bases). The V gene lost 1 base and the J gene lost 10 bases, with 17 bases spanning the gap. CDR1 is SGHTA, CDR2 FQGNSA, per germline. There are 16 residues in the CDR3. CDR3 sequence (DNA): TGTGCCAGCAGCTTAGACGCAGGGGCTGTCTTATCACCCCTCCACTTT. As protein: CASSLDAGAVLSPLHF.

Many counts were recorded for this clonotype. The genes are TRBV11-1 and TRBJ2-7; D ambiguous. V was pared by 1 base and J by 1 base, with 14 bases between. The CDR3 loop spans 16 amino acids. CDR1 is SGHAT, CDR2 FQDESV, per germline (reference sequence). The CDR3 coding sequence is TGTGCCAGCAGCTTAGACCTGGGGTATTTGTCCTACGAGCAGTACTTC. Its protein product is CASSLDLGYLSYEQYF.

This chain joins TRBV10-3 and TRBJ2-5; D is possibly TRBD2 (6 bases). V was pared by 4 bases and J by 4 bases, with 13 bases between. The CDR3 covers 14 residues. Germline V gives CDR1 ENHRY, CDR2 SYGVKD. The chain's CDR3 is CAISVSAGGETQYF. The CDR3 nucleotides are TGTGCCATCAGTGTCTCCGCCGGGGGAGAGACCCAGTACTTC.

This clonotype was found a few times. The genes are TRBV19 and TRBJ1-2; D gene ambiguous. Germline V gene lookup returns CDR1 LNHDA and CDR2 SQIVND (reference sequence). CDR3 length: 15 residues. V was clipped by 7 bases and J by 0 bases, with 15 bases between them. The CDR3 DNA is TGTGCCAGTACCCCGGAGTTACCGGCTAACTATGGCTACACCTTC. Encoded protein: CASTPELPANYGYTF.

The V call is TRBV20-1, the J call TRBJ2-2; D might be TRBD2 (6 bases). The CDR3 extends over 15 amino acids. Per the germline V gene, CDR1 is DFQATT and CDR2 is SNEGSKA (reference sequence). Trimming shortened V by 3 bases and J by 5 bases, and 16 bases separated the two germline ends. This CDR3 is CSARGPWGETGELFF. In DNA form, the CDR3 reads TGCAGTGCTAGGGGACCGTGGGGGGAAACCGGGGAGCTGTTTTTT.

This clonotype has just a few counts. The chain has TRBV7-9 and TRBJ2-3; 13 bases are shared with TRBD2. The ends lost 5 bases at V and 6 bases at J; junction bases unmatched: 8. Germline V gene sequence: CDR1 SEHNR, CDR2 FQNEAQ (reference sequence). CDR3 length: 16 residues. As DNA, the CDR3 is TGTGCCAGCAGCCGTGGACTAGCGGGAGTAACTGATACGCAGTATTTT. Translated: CASSRGLAGVTDTQYF.

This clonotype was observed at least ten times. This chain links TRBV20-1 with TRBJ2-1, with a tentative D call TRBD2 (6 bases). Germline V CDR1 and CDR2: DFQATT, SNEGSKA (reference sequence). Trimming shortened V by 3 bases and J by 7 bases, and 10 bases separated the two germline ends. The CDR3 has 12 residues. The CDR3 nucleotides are TGCAGTGCTAGTGGGGGGAGGAATGAGCAGTTCTTC. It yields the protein CSASGGRNEQFF.

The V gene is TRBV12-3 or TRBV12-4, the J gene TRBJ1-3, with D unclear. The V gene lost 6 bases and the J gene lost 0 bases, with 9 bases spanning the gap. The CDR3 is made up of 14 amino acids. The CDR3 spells CASRFSLSGNTIYF. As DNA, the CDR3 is TGTGCCAGCAGGTTCAGTCTCTCTGGAAACACCATATATTTT.

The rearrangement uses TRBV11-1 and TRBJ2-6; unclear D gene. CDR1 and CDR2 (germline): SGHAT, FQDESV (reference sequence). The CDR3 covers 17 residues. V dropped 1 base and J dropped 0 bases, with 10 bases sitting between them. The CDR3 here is CASSLGAVSSGANVLTF. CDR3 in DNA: TGTGCCAGCAGCTTAGGTGCAGTATCCTCTGGGGCCAACGTCCTGACTTTC.

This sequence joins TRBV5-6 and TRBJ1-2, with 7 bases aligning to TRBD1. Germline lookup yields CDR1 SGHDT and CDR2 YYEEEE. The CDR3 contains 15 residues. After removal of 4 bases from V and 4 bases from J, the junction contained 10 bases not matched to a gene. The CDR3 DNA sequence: TGTGCCAGCAGCGGAGGGGGACAGCCAAGCTATGGCTACACCTTC. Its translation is CASSGGGQPSYGYTF.

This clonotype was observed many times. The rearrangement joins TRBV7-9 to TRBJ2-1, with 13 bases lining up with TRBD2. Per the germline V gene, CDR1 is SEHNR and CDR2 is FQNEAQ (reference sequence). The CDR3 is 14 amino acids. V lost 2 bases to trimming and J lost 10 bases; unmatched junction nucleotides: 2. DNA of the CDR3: TGTGCCAGCAGCTTACGACTAGCGGGAGGCGAGCAGTTCTTC. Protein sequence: CASSLRLAGGEQFF.

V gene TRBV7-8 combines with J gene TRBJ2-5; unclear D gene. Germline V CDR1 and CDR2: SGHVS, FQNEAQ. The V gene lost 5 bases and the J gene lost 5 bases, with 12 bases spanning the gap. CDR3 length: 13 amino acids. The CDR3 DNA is TGTGCCAGCAGCACCATAGTGGGGGAGACCCAGTACTTC. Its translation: CASSTIVGETQYF.

The CDR3 protein is CASSSETANYGYTF. Written as DNA, the CDR3 is TGTGCCAGCAGCTCCGAGACAGCTAACTATGGCTACACCTTC. The V and J genes are TRBV7-8 and TRBJ1-2; TRBD1 might be the D (5 bases). There are 14 residues in the CDR3. Germline V gene lookup returns CDR1 SGHVS and CDR2 FQNEAQ. Trimming took 4 bases from V and 0 from J, leaving 9 bases between them.